This T cell receptor (beta chain) was captured in a study of blood T cell repertoires in COVID-19. Study details: COVID-19 samples, acute and convalescent, were from the United States, Italy and Spain. PBMCs, B-cell-depleted T cells, or T cells were the source of the cDNA or gDNA that made up the material.

CDR3 length: 12 amino acids. Original analysis: Counts of nucleated cells, estimated from reference gene primer amplification, were obtained. Repertoires were generated with immunoSEQ multiplex PCR, while TCRdb's copy carries only in-frame clones and drops some. V, J and clone size are taken as reported in that table, and D and trimming were inferred from the DNA itself. This sample has 30,000 to 45,000 clones, with roughly 90% found just once. V usage is TRBV21-1 and J usage is TRBJ2-7; the table calls TRBD2, which could not be checked here. TRBV21-1 is assigned pseudogene status. Sequencing input: peripheral blood. This TCR derives from a human donor in a cohort sampled during active COVID-19. For the CDR3, the DNA is TGTGCCCGCCGAAGGGGACTGAGAGAGCAGTACTTC. Translated, it gives CARRRGLREQYF.